This T cell receptor (beta chain) was documented in a study of a mutant IDH1 vaccine in newly diagnosed glioma (dated by TCRdb to the early 2020s). At the level of the whole study: Vaccination was initiated 4-6 weeks after radiotherapy alone, or concurrently with temozolomide cycles in the chemotherapy-containing groups. Of the approximately 34 treated patients, 62.5% were male and about 40% were female, and a mean age of approximately 40 years was recorded. Before enrollment, patients had received standard therapy of radiotherapy alone, temozolomide alone, or radiochemotherapy with temozolomide; most received the combination. The week-35 safety follow-up was designated visit V12, and the week-47 end of study was designated visit V13. Peripheral blood samples were drawn at six visits, namely V03 (baseline), V05, V07, V10, V12 and V13. For exploratory analyses, longitudinal TCRB deep sequencing was carried out in more than 20 treated patients wherever samples were available.

What the work shows at the level of the full study, not this receptor alone: According to the authors, sample limitations meant that analyses of patient blood samples could not be reproduced. PBMC samples for TCRB deep sequencing were selected based on availability. No apparent relationship was observed between pseudoprogression and alterations in the top peripheral T cell clonotypes detected by TCRB sequencing. Immune responses induced by the vaccine were seen in 90% to 95% of patients across multiple MHC alleles.

The time point label, as the study defines it: week 47, end of study. Every vaccine dose consisted of 300 ug of a 20-mer mutant IDH1 peptide in Montanide, administered subcutaneously together with topical imiquimod. Patients received eight vaccinations in weeks 1, 3, 5, 7, 11, 15, 19 and 23, corresponding to visits V03 through V10. Donors had newly diagnosed WHO grade 3 or 4 IDH1-mutant astrocytomas with loss of nuclear ATRX. The samples were drawn from NOA16, a multicentre, single-arm, open-label phase I trial in Germany that tested a mutant IDH1 peptide vaccine in humans for the first time. Genomic DNA for TCRB sequencing was extracted from EDTA blood using the DNeasy Blood and Tissue Kit. Library preparation was by the immunoSEQ multiplex PCR assay. Rearranged TCR beta chain sequences were amplified with the hsTCRB Kit following the manufacturer's protocol. Sequencing of TCRB libraries was carried out on an Illumina MiSeq. The source study handled its data this way. The kit vendor's proprietary platform handled demultiplexing, trimming and gene mapping. In its TCRdb copy, this immuneACCESS table keeps in-frame sequences only and misses some clones. Where compared with another copy, unresolved V genes explain less than half of these, and the others have no known cause. Clone size and V and J calls were adopted from that table, with D and trimming inferred from the DNA. The sample data list tens of thousands of clones, and roughly 87% of these were observed just once. The ten largest clones capture more than 3% of the sample.

As to this clone: Its antigen specificity is not known. Base qualities are missing; no much larger clone stands one base away.

After removal of 0 bases from V and 6 bases from J, the junction retains 15 bases not matched to a gene. The CDR3 holds 19 amino acids from the cysteine to the phenylalanine. Only the CDR3 portion is preserved as DNA: 57 bases, with reading frame beginning at the first base. Sequences SGHNT (CDR1) and YYREEE (CDR2) are obtained from the germline V gene (reference sequence). Sequencing was performed on PBMCs, taken from a glioma patient whose treatment included an IDH1 peptide vaccine. The rearrangement joined TRBV5-4 to TRBJ2-2, and 9 junctional nucleotides match TRBD1. The receptor comes from a woman in her fifties or sixties with glioma. The CDR3 region reads CASSLDRGRRVVGAGELFF. The DNA sequence reads TGTGCCAGCAGCTTGGACAGGGGGCGCCGGGTTGTTGGGGCCGGGGAGCTGTTTTTT.